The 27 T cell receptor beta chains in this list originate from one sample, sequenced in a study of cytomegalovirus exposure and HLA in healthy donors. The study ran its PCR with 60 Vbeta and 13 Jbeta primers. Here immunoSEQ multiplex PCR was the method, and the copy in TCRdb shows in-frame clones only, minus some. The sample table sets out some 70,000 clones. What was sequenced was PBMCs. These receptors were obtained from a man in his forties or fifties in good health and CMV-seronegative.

The CDR3 DNA reads TGTGCCAGCAGTTACGGTAATGAGGGAGGGAAGAAGACCCAGTACTTC. Amino acid sequence: CASSYGNEGGKKTQYF. The chain links TRBV6-5 to TRBJ2-5; TRBD2 agrees at 7 bases. With 2 bases clipped from V and 6 bases from J, the junction kept 12 bases outside the gene matches. This CDR3 contains 16 residues. Per the germline V gene, CDR1 is MNHEY and CDR2 is SVGAGI.

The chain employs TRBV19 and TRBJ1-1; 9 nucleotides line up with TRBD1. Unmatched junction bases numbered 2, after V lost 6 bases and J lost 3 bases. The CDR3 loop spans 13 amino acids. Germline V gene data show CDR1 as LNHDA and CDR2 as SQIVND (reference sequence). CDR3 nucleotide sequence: TGTGCCAGTAGGAGGGACAGGGACACTGAAGCTTTCTTT. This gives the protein CASRRDRDTEAFF.

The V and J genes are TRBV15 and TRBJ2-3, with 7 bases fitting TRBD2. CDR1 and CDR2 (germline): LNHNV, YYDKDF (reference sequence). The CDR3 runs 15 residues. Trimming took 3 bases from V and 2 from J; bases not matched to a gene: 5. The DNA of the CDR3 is TGTGCCACCAGCAGCCAGCGGGGACCCACAGATACGCAGTATTTT. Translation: CATSSQRGPTDTQYF.

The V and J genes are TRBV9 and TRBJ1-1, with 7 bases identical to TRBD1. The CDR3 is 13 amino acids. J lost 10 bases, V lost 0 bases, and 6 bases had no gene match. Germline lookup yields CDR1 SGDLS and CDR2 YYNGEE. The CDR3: CASSVGGGGGAFF. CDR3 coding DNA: TGTGCCAGCAGCGTAGGAGGGGGCGGAGGAGCTTTCTTT.

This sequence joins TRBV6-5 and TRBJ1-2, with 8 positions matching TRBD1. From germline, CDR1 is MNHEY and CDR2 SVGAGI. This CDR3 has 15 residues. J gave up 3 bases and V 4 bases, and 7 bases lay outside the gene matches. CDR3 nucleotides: TGTGCCAGCAGTTCAATCGGACAGGGTGACTATGGCTACACCTTC. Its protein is CASSSIGQGDYGYTF.

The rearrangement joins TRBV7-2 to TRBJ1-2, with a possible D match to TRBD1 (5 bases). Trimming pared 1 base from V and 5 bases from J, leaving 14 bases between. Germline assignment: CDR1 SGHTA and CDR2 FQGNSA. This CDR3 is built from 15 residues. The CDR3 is CASSLVQADLYGYTF. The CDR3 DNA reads TGTGCCAGCAGCTTAGTACAGGCGGACCTTTATGGCTACACCTTC.

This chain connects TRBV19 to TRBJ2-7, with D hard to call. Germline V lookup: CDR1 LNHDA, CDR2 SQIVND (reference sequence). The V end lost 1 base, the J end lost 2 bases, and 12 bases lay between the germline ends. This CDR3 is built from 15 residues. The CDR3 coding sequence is TGTGCCAGTAGTATAGGGAGCGAACCTCCCTACGAGCAGTACTTC. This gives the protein CASSIGSEPPYEQYF. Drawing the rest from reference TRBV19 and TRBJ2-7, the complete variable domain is DGGITQSPKYLFRKEGQNVTLSCEQNLNHDAMYWYRQDPGQGLRLIYYSQIVNDFQKGDIAEGYSVSREKKESFPLTVTSAQKNPTAFYLCASSIGSEPPYEQYFGPGTRLTVT.

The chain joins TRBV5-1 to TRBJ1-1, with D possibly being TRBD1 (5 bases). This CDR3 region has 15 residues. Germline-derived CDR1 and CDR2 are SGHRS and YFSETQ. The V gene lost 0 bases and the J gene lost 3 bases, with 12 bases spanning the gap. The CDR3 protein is CASSLVGAGDTEAFF. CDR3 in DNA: TGCGCCAGCAGCTTGGTTGGGGCAGGCGACACTGAAGCTTTCTTT.

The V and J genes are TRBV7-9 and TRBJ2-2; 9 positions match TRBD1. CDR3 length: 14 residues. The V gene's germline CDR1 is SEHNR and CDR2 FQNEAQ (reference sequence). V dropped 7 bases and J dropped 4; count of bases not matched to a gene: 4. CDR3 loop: CASNRQGVTGELFF. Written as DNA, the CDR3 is TGTGCCAGCAACAGACAGGGGGTCACCGGGGAGCTGTTTTTT.

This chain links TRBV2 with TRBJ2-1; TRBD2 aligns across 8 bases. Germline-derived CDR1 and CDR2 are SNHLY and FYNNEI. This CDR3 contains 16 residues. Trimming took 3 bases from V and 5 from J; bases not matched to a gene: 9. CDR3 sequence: CASSDPRGGPDNEQFF. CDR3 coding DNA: TGTGCCAGCAGTGACCCCCGCGGGGGGCCGGACAATGAGCAGTTCTTC.

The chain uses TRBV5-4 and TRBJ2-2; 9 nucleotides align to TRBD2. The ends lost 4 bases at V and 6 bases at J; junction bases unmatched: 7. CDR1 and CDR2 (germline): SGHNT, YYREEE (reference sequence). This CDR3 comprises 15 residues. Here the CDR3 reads CASSRPGTSPGELFF. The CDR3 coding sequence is TGTGCCAGCAGCCGACCAGGGACTAGCCCCGGGGAGCTGTTTTTT. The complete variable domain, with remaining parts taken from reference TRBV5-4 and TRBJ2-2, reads ETGVTQSPTHLIKTRGQQVTLRCSSQSGHNTVSWYQQALGQGPQFIFQYYREEENGRGNFPPRFSGLQFPNYSSELNVNALELDDSALYLCASSRPGTSPGELFFGEGSRLTVL.

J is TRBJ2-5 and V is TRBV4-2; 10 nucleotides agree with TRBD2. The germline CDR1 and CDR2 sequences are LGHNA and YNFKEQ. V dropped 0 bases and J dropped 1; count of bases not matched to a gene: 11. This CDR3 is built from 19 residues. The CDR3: CASSQDWEAGGPVQETQYF. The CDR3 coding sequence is TGTGCCAGCAGCCAAGATTGGGAAGCGGGGGGGCCGGTCCAAGAGACCCAGTACTTC.

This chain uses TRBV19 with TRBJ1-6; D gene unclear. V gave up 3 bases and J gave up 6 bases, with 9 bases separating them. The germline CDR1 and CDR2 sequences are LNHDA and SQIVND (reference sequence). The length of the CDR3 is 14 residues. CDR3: CASSIRDANSPLHF. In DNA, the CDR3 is TGTGCCAGTAGTATTCGGGATGCTAATTCACCCCTCCACTTT.

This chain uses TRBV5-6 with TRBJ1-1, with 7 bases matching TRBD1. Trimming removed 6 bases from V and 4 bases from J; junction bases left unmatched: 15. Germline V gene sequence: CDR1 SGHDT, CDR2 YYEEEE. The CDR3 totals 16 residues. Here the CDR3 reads CASTSPVGGGITEAFF. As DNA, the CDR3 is TGTGCCAGCACCTCACCCGTTGGAGGGGGCATCACTGAAGCTTTCTTT.

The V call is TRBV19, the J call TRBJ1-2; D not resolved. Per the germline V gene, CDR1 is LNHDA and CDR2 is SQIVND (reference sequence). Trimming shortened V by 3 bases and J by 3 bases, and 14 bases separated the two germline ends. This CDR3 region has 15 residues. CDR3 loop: CASSISNGGDYGYTF. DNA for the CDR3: TGTGCCAGTAGTATTAGCAACGGCGGGGACTATGGCTACACCTTC.

This chain's CDR3 is CASSPRGALGYTF. The CDR3 DNA follows: TGCGCCAGCAGTCCCCGGGGGGCTCTAGGCTACACCTTC. The rearrangement links TRBV5-1 to TRBJ1-2; D is perhaps TRBD1 (6 bases). The germline V and J ends were trimmed by 5 bases and 8 bases, with 16 bases remaining between them. The CDR3 length is 13 residues. Germline values: CDR1 SGHRS, CDR2 YFSETQ. Using reference TRBV5-1 and TRBJ1-2 for the parts outside the CDR3, the full variable domain is KAGVTQTPRYLIKTRGQQVTLSCSPISGHRSVSWYQQTPGQGLQFLFEYFSETQRNKGNFPGRFSGRQFSNSRSEMNVSTLELGDSALYLCASSPRGALGYTFGSGTRLTVV.

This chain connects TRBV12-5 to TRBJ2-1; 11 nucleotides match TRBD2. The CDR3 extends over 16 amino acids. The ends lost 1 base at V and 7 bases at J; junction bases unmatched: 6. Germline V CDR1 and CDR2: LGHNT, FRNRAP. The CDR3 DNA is TGTGCTAGTGGTTTGGGCCGACTAGCGGGGCGGAATGAGCAGTTCTTC. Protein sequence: CASGLGRLAGRNEQFF.

The CDR3 nucleotides read TGTGCCAGCAGTGGCGGCGGAATGGGCAATCAGCCCCAGCATTTT. This encodes CASSGGGMGNQPQHF. This chain connects TRBV27 to TRBJ1-5; no reliable D call. The CDR3 length is 15 residues. Trimming cost V 5 bases and J 2 bases, with 13 bases left between them. Germline CDR1 reads MNHEY; CDR2 reads SMNVEV (reference sequence).

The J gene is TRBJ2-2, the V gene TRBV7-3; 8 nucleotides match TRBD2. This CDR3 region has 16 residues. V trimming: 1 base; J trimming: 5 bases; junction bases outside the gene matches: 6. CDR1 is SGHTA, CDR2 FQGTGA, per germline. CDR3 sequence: CASSLNGGEKTGELFF. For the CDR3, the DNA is TGTGCCAGCAGCTTAAACGGGGGGGAGAAAACCGGGGAGCTGTTTTTT.

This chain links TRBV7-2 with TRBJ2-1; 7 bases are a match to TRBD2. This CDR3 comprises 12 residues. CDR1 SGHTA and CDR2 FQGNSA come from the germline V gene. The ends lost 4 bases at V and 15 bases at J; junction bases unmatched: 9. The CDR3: CASSSSGGTTFF. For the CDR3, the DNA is TGTGCCAGCAGCTCTTCCGGGGGGACTACGTTCTTC.

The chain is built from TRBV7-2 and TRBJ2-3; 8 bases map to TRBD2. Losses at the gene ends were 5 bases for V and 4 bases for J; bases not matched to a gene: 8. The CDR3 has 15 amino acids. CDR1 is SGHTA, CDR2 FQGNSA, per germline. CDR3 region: CASSPRGGWADTQYF. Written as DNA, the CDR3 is TGTGCCAGCAGCCCCCGGGGGGGGTGGGCAGATACGCAGTATTTT.

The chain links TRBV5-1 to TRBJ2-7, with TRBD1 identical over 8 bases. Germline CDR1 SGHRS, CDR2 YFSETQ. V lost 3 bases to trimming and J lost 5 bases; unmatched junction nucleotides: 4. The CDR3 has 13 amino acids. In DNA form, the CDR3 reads TGCGCCAGCAGCTCCTACAGGGGGGACGAGCAGTACTTC. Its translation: CASSSYRGDEQYF.

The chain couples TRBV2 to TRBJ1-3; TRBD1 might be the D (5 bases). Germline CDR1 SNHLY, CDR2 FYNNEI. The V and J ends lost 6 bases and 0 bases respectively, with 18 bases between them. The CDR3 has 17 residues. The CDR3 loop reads CASSPRQLTSSGNTIYF. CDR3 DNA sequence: TGTGCCAGCAGCCCCAGACAGTTAACCTCCTCTGGAAACACCATATATTTT.

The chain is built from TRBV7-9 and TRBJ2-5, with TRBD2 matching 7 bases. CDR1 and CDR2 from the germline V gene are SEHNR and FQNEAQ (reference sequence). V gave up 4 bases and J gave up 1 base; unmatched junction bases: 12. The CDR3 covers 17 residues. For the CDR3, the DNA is TGTGCCAGCAGCTCTGTCCTGGGGCGGGGGAGCCAAGAGACCCAGTACTTC. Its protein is CASSSVLGRGSQETQYF.

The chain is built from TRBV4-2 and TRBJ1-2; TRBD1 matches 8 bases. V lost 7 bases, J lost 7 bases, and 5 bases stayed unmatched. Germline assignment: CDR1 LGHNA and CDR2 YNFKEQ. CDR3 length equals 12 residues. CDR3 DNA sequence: TGTGCCAGCACAGGGGGCGCGGCTGGCTACACCTTC. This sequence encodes CASTGGAAGYTF.

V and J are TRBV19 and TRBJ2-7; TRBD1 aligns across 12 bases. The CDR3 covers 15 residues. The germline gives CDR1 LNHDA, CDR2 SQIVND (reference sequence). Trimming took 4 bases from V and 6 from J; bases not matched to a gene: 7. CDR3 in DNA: TGTGCCAGTAGTAGGGGGACAGGGGGCGCGGTCGAGCAGTACTTC. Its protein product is CASSRGTGGAVEQYF.

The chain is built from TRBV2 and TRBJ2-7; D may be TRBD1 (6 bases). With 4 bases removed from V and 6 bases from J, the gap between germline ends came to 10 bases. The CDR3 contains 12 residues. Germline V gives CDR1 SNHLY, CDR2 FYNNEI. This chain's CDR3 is CASSAQGIEQYF. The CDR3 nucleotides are TGTGCCAGCAGTGCACAGGGAATCGAGCAGTACTTC.